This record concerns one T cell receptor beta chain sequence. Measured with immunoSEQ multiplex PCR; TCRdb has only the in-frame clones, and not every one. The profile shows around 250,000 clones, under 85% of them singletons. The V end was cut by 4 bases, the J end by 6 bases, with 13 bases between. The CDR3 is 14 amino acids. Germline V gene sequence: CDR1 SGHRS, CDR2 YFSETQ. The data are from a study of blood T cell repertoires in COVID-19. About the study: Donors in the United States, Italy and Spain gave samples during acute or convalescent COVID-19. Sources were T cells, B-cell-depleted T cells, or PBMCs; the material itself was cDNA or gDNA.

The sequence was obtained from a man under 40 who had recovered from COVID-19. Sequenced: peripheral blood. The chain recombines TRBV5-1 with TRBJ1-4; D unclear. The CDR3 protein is CASSPGREHEKLFF. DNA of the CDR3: TGCGCCAGCAGCCCCGGACGGGAACATGAAAAACTGTTTTTT.